This T cell receptor beta chain was obtained from a study of cytomegalovirus exposure and HLA in healthy donors. Turning to the study itself: HLA-typed donors were the source of around 80 million unique TCRs, which an early data release held. Findings and caveats of the study: Through in vitro validation, three CMV-associated chains were shown to be specific for CMV antigens. Altogether, around 160 TCR beta chains were recorded as cytomegalovirus-associated.

Primers included in the PCR were 60 Vbeta and 13 Jbeta primers. Clones were sequenced by immunoSEQ multiplex PCR, and TCRdb holds only the in-frame ones, with some missing. The top ten hold under 13% of the sample, which has approximately 100,000 clones, 65% to 75% seen once. This CDR3 is built from 12 residues. Germline V gene sequence: CDR1 SGHAT, CDR2 FQNNGV. V lost 5 bases, J lost 8 bases, and 11 bases lay in between. In regard to this clone: Its antigen is as yet unknown.

V gene TRBV11-2 combines with J gene TRBJ2-3, with D unresolved. Sequencing used PBMCs. The sequence came from a man aged 35 to 55 in good health and CMV-seropositive. As DNA, the CDR3 is TGTGCCAGCAGCCCAGGAAGCTCTACGCAGTATTTT. Translation: CASSPGSSTQYF.